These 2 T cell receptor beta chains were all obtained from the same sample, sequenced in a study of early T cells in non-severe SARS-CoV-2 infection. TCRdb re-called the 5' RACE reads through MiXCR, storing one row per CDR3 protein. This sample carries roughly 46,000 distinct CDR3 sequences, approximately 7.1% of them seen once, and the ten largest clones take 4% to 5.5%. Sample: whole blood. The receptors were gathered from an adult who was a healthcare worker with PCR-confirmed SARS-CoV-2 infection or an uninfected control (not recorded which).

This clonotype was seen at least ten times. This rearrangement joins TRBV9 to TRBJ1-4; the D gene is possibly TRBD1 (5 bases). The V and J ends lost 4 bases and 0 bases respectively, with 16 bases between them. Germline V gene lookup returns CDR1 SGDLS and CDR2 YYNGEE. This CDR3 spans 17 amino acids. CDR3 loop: CASSTSWDATTNEKLFF. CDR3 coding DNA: TGTGCCAGCAGCACCTCTTGGGACGCAACAACTAATGAAAAACTGTTTTTT.

The CDR3 here is CASSEDLTRDTEAFF. The CDR3 DNA reads TGCGCCAGCAGTGAGGACCTGACGAGGGACACTGAAGCTTTCTTT. The chain couples TRBV10-1 to TRBJ1-1; no definite D call. Germline V gene sequence: CDR1 WNHNN, CDR2 SYGVQD (reference sequence). The CDR3 is 15 amino acids. V lost 2 bases and J 3 bases, leaving 13 bases between the germline ends.